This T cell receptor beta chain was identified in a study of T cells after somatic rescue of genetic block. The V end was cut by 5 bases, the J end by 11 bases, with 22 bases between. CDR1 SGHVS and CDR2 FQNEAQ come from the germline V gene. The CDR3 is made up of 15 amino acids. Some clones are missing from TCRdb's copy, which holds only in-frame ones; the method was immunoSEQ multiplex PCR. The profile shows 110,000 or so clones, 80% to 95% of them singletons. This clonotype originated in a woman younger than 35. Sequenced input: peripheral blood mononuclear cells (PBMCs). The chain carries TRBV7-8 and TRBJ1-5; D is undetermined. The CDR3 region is CASSALGPGSWAQHF. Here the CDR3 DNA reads TGTGCCAGCAGCGCTCTCGGGCCGGGGTCATGGGCCCAGCATTTT.